The entry that follows covers one TCR beta chain sequence. Its target is not known. This sample was taken from a study of cytomegalovirus exposure and HLA in healthy donors. Whole-study context: A preliminary data release comprised 80 million to 95 million unique TCRs obtained from HLA-typed donors. Genotyping showed about 80% of some 400 donors falling in the Caucasian-associated ancestry cluster. Study conclusions and caveats: The authors considered a cluster of highly shared sequence variants likely to be a sequencing artifact. As confirmed in vitro, a few CMV-associated chains were specific for CMV antigens.

PCR amplification relied on 60 Vbeta primers (plus 13 Jbeta primers). Libraries were prepared by immunoSEQ multiplex PCR; TCRdb keeps only in-frame clonotypes and omits some of them. The listing contains 68,000 or so clones. The V gene's germline CDR1 is MNHEY and CDR2 SMNVEV (reference sequence). The CDR3 length is 16 residues. J was trimmed by 0 bases and V by 1 base; bases with no gene match: 3. The J gene is TRBJ2-1, the V gene TRBV27; 7 bases match TRBD2. This receptor was identified in a female donor in good health and CMV-seropositive. Sequenced sample: PBMCs. This chain's CDR3 is CASSLFGGGSYNEQFF. In DNA, the CDR3 is TGTGCCAGCAGTTTATTTGGCGGGGGCTCCTACAATGAGCAGTTCTTC.